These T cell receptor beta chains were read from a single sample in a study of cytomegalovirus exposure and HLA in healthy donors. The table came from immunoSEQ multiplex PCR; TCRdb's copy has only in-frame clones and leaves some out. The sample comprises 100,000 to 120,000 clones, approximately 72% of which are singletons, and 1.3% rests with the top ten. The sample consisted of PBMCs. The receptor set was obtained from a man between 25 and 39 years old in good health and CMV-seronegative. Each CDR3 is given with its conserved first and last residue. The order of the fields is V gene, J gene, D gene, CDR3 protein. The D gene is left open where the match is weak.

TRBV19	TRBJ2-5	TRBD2	CATSAGGGETQYF
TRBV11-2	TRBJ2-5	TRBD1	CASSQQGAYQETQYF
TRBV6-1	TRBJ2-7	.	CATKGEGIYEQYF
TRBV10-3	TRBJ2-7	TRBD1	CAISEPDRGLYEQYF
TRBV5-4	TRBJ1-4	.	CASSSYSLTNEKLFF
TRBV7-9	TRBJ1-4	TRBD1	CASSRQGTAKTNEKLFF
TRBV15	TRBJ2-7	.	CATSSRLTAEQYF
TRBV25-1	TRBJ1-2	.	CASSESGLRYGYTF
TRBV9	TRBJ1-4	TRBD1	CASSGTGIANEKLFF
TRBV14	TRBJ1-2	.	CASSRGSTSAYGYTF
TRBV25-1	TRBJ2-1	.	CASTTGAGGEQFF
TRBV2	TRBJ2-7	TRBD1	CASTGDRLPGEQYF
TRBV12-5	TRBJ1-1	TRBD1	CASGPRTGHTEAFF
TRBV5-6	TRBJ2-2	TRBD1	CASSLQGQGPLSAGELFF
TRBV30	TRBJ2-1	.	CAWSLPGGEQFF
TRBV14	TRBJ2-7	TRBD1	CASSPGTAHSYEQYF
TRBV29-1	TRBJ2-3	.	CSVDGGLTDTQYF
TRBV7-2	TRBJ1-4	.	CASSPHRAPNEKLFF
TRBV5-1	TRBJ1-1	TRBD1	CASSLALQGEAFF